The entry that follows covers one T cell receptor beta chain sequence. Its target is not known. Germline V gene lookup returns CDR1 SGHRS and CDR2 YFSETQ. The V end lost 0 bases, the J end lost 3 bases, and 10 bases lay between the germline ends. The CDR3 runs 14 residues. Sampled while nominally healthy, donors likely had unrecorded immune exposures. This sample is part of a study of cytomegalovirus exposure and HLA in healthy donors. Study results and limitations: According to reports, the classifier identified cytomegalovirus status with high specificity and sensitivity. Some TCR beta chains (roughly 160 of them) were listed as cytomegalovirus-associated.

The primer mix had 60 Vbeta and 13 Jbeta primers. Data came from immunoSEQ multiplex PCR; TCRdb stores just in-frame clones and leaves some out. The sample has about 76,000 clones; roughly two thirds are singletons. Sequences were obtained from PBMCs. The gene calls are TRBV5-1 and TRBJ2-7, with D unclear. This receptor was identified in a man aged 60 to 69 in good health and CMV-seropositive. CDR3: CASSLEQIYYEQYF. The DNA for the CDR3 is TGCGCCAGCAGCTTGGAACAGATATACTACGAGCAGTACTTC.